A single sample gave rise to the 19 T cell receptor beta chains below, sequenced in a study of CD39 and CD103 CD8 tumor-infiltrating T cells. The assay was immunoSEQ multiplex PCR, and TCRdb's table has in-frame clones only and misses some. The profile shows approximately 8,000 clones, 50% to 75% of them singletons. The source material was CD8+ T cells sorted from blood. Regarding subset: total memory CD8 T cells (CD45RA-CCR7+/-) from blood or uninvolved lymph node. The receptor set was obtained from a human donor with head and neck squamous cell carcinoma.

This chain uses TRBV13 with TRBJ2-3, with TRBD2 matching 10 bases. Germline CDR1 PRHDT, CDR2 FYEKMQ (reference sequence). The CDR3 is made up of 16 amino acids. The V gene end was trimmed by 2 bases and the J gene end by 0 bases; junction bases not matched to a gene: 2. CDR3 DNA sequence: TGTGCCAGCAGCTTACTAGCGGGAGCTAGCACAGATACGCAGTATTTT. Translating it yields CASSLLAGASTDTQYF.

This clone was recorded a few times. This chain joins TRBV10-1 and TRBJ2-3, with 7 bases identical to TRBD1. The V and J ends lost 1 base and 3 bases, in that order; junction bases with no gene match: 4. In germline, CDR1 is WNHNN, CDR2 SYGVQD (reference sequence). CDR3 length: 15 residues. CDR3 loop: CASSEWSGGTDTQYF. DNA of the CDR3: TGCGCCAGCAGTGAGTGGTCAGGGGGAACAGATACGCAGTATTTT.

The chain is built from TRBV7-2 and TRBJ1-1; TRBD1 aligns across 8 bases. With V trimmed by 4 bases and J by 4 bases, 8 bases remained unmatched. Germline assignment: CDR1 SGHTA and CDR2 FQGNSA. This CDR3 is built from 15 residues. The CDR3 coding sequence is TGTGCCAGCAGCTCGAGGCCAGGGGGCGGCACTGAAGCTTTCTTT. Translated: CASSSRPGGGTEAFF.

Regarding this clone: The CDR3 does not end in the conserved phenylalanine or tryptophan, so this is likely a read error. The rearrangement joins TRBV19 to TRBJ1-2; TRBD1 matches 7 bases. The V gene's germline CDR1 is LNHDA and CDR2 SQIVND (reference sequence). After removal of 2 bases from V and 3 bases from J, the junction contained 0 bases not matched to a gene. The CDR3 is made up of 13 amino acids. Here the CDR3 reads CASSITGDYGYTL. The CDR3 DNA reads TGTGCCAGTAGTATAACAGGGGACTATGGCTACACCCTC.

Notes on this clone: One end of the junction does not line up with germline, which may come from a read error. The gene calls are TRBV5-3 and TRBJ2-7; D gene ambiguous. TRBV5-3 is an ORF, with its function uncertain. CDR3 size: 11 residues. The CDR3 DNA is TGTGCCAGCAGCTTAGGTGGCGAGCAGTACTTC. This sequence encodes CASSLGGEQYF.

The chain couples TRBV6-4 to TRBJ2-4; D gene ambiguous. V was trimmed by 3 bases and J by 6 bases, leaving 18 bases between them. CDR1 is MRHNA, CDR2 SNTAGT, per germline. The CDR3 has 16 amino acids. CDR3 sequence (DNA): TGTGCCAGCAGTGATCCTCCAGCCGGGCCTAGAAACATTCAGTACTTC. Protein: CASSDPPAGPRNIQYF.

This clone was counted between two and nine times. This chain joins TRBV27 and TRBJ1-5; possibly TRBD1 for D (6 bases). CDR3 length equals 15 residues. Deletions cut 6 bases from V and 6 bases from J, with 18 bases between. The V gene's germline CDR1 is MNHEY and CDR2 SMNVEV (reference sequence). The CDR3 is CASSLSGGLGQPQHF. The CDR3 bases are TGTGCCAGCAGCCTTAGTGGGGGGCTAGGTCAGCCCCAGCATTTT.

This clone has more than one count but fewer than ten. The V call is TRBV5-8, the J call TRBJ2-7; D gene unclear. The CDR3 is 12 amino acids. Trimming stripped 4 bases from V and 6 bases from J, with 11 bases between. CDR1 SGHTS and CDR2 YDEGEE come from the germline V gene. As DNA, the CDR3 is TGTGCCAGCAGCCTCGGTCCACTCGAGCAGTACTTC. This codes for CASSLGPLEQYF.

This chain joins TRBV9 and TRBJ2-2, with TRBD2 as a possible D gene (7 bases). Germline-derived CDR1 and CDR2 are SGDLS and YYNGEE. Trimming shortened V by 6 bases and J by 3 bases, and 18 bases separated the two germline ends. This CDR3 comprises 16 residues. DNA of the CDR3: TGTGCCAGCACCTTGGGGGCGGGAGTCGACACCGGGGAGCTGTTTTTT. Amino acids: CASTLGAGVDTGELFF.

By sample fraction, this clone is medium-sized. The chain has TRBV6-5 and TRBJ2-5, with D possibly TRBD2 on 6 matching bases. This CDR3 has 12 residues. Trimming shortened V by 7 bases and J by 5 bases, and 11 bases separated the two germline ends. In germline, CDR1 is MNHEY, CDR2 SVGAGI. CDR3 nucleotide sequence: TGTGCCAGCAATGCAGGGAGGGAGACCCAGTACTTC. Encoded protein: CASNAGRETQYF.

By its share, this clone is medium-sized. CDR3 nucleotides: TGTGCCAGCAGCCCCGGGACAAGCTACACCGGGGAGCTGTTTTTT. Residues: CASSPGTSYTGELFF. The V call is TRBV6-4, the J call TRBJ2-2, with a weak D call TRBD1 (6 bases). Germline CDR1 and CDR2: MRHNA and SNTAGT. The CDR3 covers 15 residues. The V gene lost 6 bases and the J gene lost 3 bases, with 14 bases spanning the gap.

The V call is TRBV6-4, the J call TRBJ2-3; D gene unclear. Between the trimmed V and J ends, which lost 6 bases and 3 bases, there was a span of 13 bases. Germline-derived CDR1 and CDR2 are MRHNA and SNTAGT. CDR3 length: 14 amino acids. The CDR3 nucleotides are TGTGCCAGCAGACATAAAGGTGGGACAGATACGCAGTATTTT. Translated: CASRHKGGTDTQYF.

In this sample, this clone turned up a few times. The chain combines TRBV5-1 with TRBJ2-2; D not resolved. Germline V gene data show CDR1 as SGHRS and CDR2 as YFSETQ. Deletions cut 1 base from V and 2 bases from J, with 6 bases between. There are 14 residues in the CDR3. The CDR3 DNA is TGCGCCAGCAGCTTGCGGGTTAACACCGGGGAGCTGTTTTTT. It encodes CASSLRVNTGELFF.

J is TRBJ2-7 and V is TRBV7-6; D ambiguous. Germline CDR1 reads SGHVS; CDR2 reads FNYEAQ. The CDR3 runs 15 residues. The V end was cut by 7 bases, the J end by 1 base, with 17 bases between. As DNA, the CDR3 is TGTGCCAGCACCCCGACCCCGGTGAATTCCTACGAGCAGTACTTC. Translating it yields CASTPTPVNSYEQYF.

V is TRBV4-3 and J is TRBJ2-3; TRBD1 agrees at 9 bases. J lost 5 bases, V lost 0 bases, and 15 bases had no gene match. The CDR3 contains 19 residues. Germline V gives CDR1 LGHNA, CDR2 YSLEER. CDR3: CASSQDPASTGGTGDTQYF. CDR3 in DNA: TGCGCCAGCAGCCAAGATCCGGCATCGACAGGGGGTACGGGAGATACGCAGTATTTT.

This chain connects TRBV28 to TRBJ2-1, with 13 bases fitting TRBD2. Germline lookup yields CDR1 MDHEN and CDR2 SYDVKM. V was pared by 5 bases and J by 3 bases, with 4 bases of the junction left unmatched. The CDR3 runs 16 residues. The CDR3 loop reads CASSPGTSGDYNEQFF. The CDR3 nucleotides are TGTGCCAGCAGTCCCGGGACTAGCGGGGACTACAATGAGCAGTTCTTC.

The CDR3 loop reads CASSDGDTDTQYF. The CDR3 nucleotides read TGTGCCAGCAGTGACGGCGACACAGATACGCAGTATTTT. The rearrangement links TRBV6-5 to TRBJ2-3; no definite D call. The germline gives CDR1 MNHEY, CDR2 SVGAGI. The CDR3 length is 13 residues. V was shortened by 5 bases and J by 2 bases, with 8 bases between the two germline ends.

The V gene is TRBV28, the J gene TRBJ1-1; TRBD1 matches at 7 bases. Per the germline V gene, CDR1 is MDHEN and CDR2 is SYDVKM. The CDR3 is made up of 15 amino acids. V was clipped by 3 bases and J by 4 bases; unmatched bases: 8. CDR3 nucleotides: TGTGCCAGCAGTTTCGAACAGGGGATCGGCACTGAAGCTTTCTTT. It encodes CASSFEQGIGTEAFF. The variable domain in full, completed from reference TRBV28 and TRBJ1-1, reads DVKVTQSSRYLVKRTGEKVFLECVQDMDHENMFWYRQDPGLGLRLIYFSYDVKMKEKGDIPEGYSVSREKKERFSLILESASTNQTSMYLCASSFEQGIGTEAFFGQGTRLTVV.

The V gene is TRBV11-2, the J gene TRBJ2-7, with D maybe TRBD2 (5 bases). From germline, CDR1 is SGHAT and CDR2 FQNNGV. This CDR3 comprises 15 residues. The V end was cut by 5 bases, the J end by 0 bases, with 14 bases between. CDR3 coding DNA: TGTGCCAGCAGCCCCAGGACTCCGAGCTCCTACGAGCAGTACTTC. Residues: CASSPRTPSSYEQYF.